This record looks at one TCR beta chain sequence and its context. The CDR3 is 16 amino acids. Germline V gene sequence: CDR1 KGHSH, CDR2 LQKENI. V lost 1 base, J lost 1 base, and 11 bases lay in between. Authors' processing steps: Amplification of reference gene primers provided the estimated nucleated cell counts. Repertoires were generated with immunoSEQ multiplex PCR, while TCRdb's copy carries only in-frame clones and drops some. That table is the source of V, J and clone size, and D and trimming were worked out from the DNA. The table has roughly 200,000 clones, around 87% seen once. This specimen belongs to a study of blood T cell repertoires in COVID-19. Overall study context: The cDNA or gDNA used as material had been derived from T cells, B-cell-depleted T cells, or PBMCs.

The chain has TRBV18 and TRBJ2-1; no clear D. The sequencing sample was made of peripheral blood. The source is a woman between 18 and 29 years old who had recovered from COVID-19. In DNA form, the CDR3 reads TGTGCCAGCTCACCACGTCTGGCGGATTCCTACAATGAGCAGTTCTTC. This gives the protein CASSPRLADSYNEQFF.